The 27 T cell receptor beta chains below were found in one sample sequenced in a study of T cell responses to AZD1222 COVID-19 vaccine. This table comes from immunoSEQ multiplex PCR, and its TCRdb copy is limited to in-frame clones, with some not included. The table lists more than 95,000 clones, 88% of them singletons. The source material was peripheral blood, sampled on day 0 of AZD1222 vaccination. The receptor source for this set is an adult in good health.

This clone was recorded once. The chain carries TRBV6-1 and TRBJ1-1; D is possibly TRBD1 (5 bases). The CDR3 consists of 15 residues. Trimming pared 0 bases from V and 4 bases from J, leaving 12 bases between. Germline assignment: CDR1 MNHNS and CDR2 SASEGT. The DNA of the CDR3 is TGTGCCAGCAGTGAAGCGTGGGGGGGACTCACTGAAGCTTTCTTT. Amino acid sequence: CASSEAWGGLTEAFF.

The chain joins TRBV5-1 to TRBJ1-3, with D hard to call. V lost 0 bases, J lost 0 bases, and 7 bases lay in between. The CDR3 length is 15 residues. Germline V gives CDR1 SGHRS, CDR2 YFSETQ. The CDR3 DNA follows: TGCGCCAGCAGCTTGGCGGACTTCTCTGGAAACACCATATATTTT. As protein: CASSLADFSGNTIYF.

This clone has just one count. The chain links TRBV6-5 to TRBJ2-3; tentatively, D is TRBD2 (6 bases). Trimming took off 0 bases at V and 4 bases at J, with 14 bases between the two ends. Germline V lookup: CDR1 MNHEY, CDR2 SVGAGI. The CDR3 totals 16 residues. The CDR3 DNA sequence: TGTGCCAGCAGTTACTCGACGGGCGGGGCGGCAGATACGCAGTATTTT. Translating it yields CASSYSTGGAADTQYF.

The gene calls are TRBV28 and TRBJ2-1, with TRBD1 identical over 11 bases. This CDR3 has 12 amino acids. Germline-derived CDR1 and CDR2 are MDHEN and SYDVKM. The trim removed 7 bases at V and 12 bases at J, leaving 5 bases unmatched. This CDR3 is CASTPGTGGQFF. The CDR3, as DNA: TGTGCCAGCACCCCGGGGACAGGGGGGCAGTTCTTC.

The chain employs TRBV27 and TRBJ1-2; possible D gene TRBD1, 5 bases. V was pared by 5 bases and J by 7 bases, with 17 bases between. CDR3 length equals 14 residues. In germline, CDR1 is MNHEY, CDR2 SMNVEV (reference sequence). The chain's CDR3 is CASSPRGTRSGYTF. The DNA for the CDR3 is TGTGCCAGCAGTCCCCGGGGGACTAGGAGTGGCTACACCTTC.

This chain links TRBV10-3 with TRBJ2-7; TRBD2 matches at 9 bases. The germline V gene has CDR1 ENHRY and CDR2 SYGVKD. The CDR3 spans 15 residues. Trimming cost V 4 bases and J 2 bases; bases outside gene matches: 6. The DNA of the CDR3 is TGTGCCATCAGTGTATCTAGCGGGGATGCCTACGAGCAGTACTTC. Residues: CAISVSSGDAYEQYF.

As DNA, the CDR3 is TGCGCCAGCAGCCAAGCAACAGACTCTAATCAGCCCCAGCATTTT. Protein sequence: CASSQATDSNQPQHF. The chain carries TRBV4-1 and TRBJ1-5; D not resolved. From germline, CDR1 is MGHRA and CDR2 YSYEKL. The CDR3 is made up of 15 amino acids. Trimming pared 1 base from V and 4 bases from J, leaving 11 bases between.

The genes are TRBV28 and TRBJ1-3; no reliable D call. CDR3 length equals 15 residues. Germline V lookup: CDR1 MDHEN, CDR2 SYDVKM. Trimming pared 1 base from V and 4 bases from J, leaving 11 bases between. CDR3 residues: CASSLSSTVGNTIYF. As DNA, the CDR3 is TGTGCCAGCAGTTTATCTAGCACAGTGGGAAACACCATATATTTT.

The chain joins TRBV3-1 (or the pseudogene TRBV3-2) to TRBJ1-2; perhaps TRBD1 as D (6 bases). Trimming cost V 0 bases and J 7 bases, with 15 bases left between them. From germline, CDR1 is LGHDT and CDR2 YNNKEL (reference sequence). This CDR3 has 15 residues. The CDR3 here is CASSQDIGTMGGYTF. The CDR3 DNA sequence: TGTGCCAGCAGCCAAGATATTGGGACAATGGGTGGCTACACCTTC.

The V gene is TRBV4-2, the J gene TRBJ1-1; TRBD1 is a possible D gene (5 bases). The ends were cut back, 0 bases at V and 0 bases at J, with 17 bases in the middle. CDR1 and CDR2 (germline): LGHNA, YNFKEQ. The CDR3 has 18 amino acids. The DNA of the CDR3 is TGTGCCAGCAGCCAAGATGCTGGGTTGGGCAGGGTGAACACTGAAGCTTTCTTT. This codes for CASSQDAGLGRVNTEAFF.

This clone was seen a single time. The chain recombines TRBV10-3 with TRBJ2-1; D is possibly TRBD2 (6 bases). Germline lookup yields CDR1 ENHRY and CDR2 SYGVKD. The V end lost 10 bases, the J end lost 12 bases, and 19 bases lay between the germline ends. This CDR3 is 12 amino acids long. CDR3 residues: CATEPAGGSQFF. DNA of the CDR3: TGTGCCACAGAACCAGCCGGGGGTTCGCAGTTCTTC.

Remarks on this clone: Compared with germline, one end of the junction differs, possibly owing to a read error. V and J are TRBV29-1 and TRBJ2-2; TRBD2 matches 10 bases. This CDR3 comprises 15 residues. Germline V gives CDR1 SQVTM, CDR2 ANQGSEA. CDR3 loop: CSVEGPSGSTGELFF. The CDR3, as DNA: TGCAGCGTCGAAGGGCCTAGCGGGAGCACCGGGGAGCTGTTTTTT.

The chain combines TRBV29-1 with TRBJ1-2; tentatively, D is TRBD1 (6 bases). Germline loops: CDR1 SQVTM, CDR2 ANQGSEA. This CDR3 has 13 residues. Trimming removed 0 bases from V and 8 bases from J, with 13 bases in between. As DNA, the CDR3 is TGCAGCGTTGAAGACCGGGACACCGGAGGCTACACCTTC. Its protein product is CSVEDRDTGGYTF.

The chain combines TRBV12-3 or TRBV12-4 with TRBJ1-5; D perhaps matches TRBD1 (5 bases). This CDR3 is 13 amino acids long. Trimming removed 3 bases at V and 4 bases at J, with 7 bases between. The CDR3: CASSLTDNQPQHF. As DNA, the CDR3 is TGTGCCAGCAGTTTGACAGATAATCAGCCCCAGCATTTT.

This chain joins TRBV3-1 (or the pseudogene TRBV3-2) and TRBJ2-5; no definite D call. CDR1 is LGHDT, CDR2 YNNKEL, per germline (reference sequence). V lost 1 base and J lost 2, with 8 bases in between. The CDR3 has 14 residues. For the CDR3, the DNA is TGTGCCAGCAGCCAAGGTCCCCGGCAAGAGACCCAGTACTTC. Its translation: CASSQGPRQETQYF.

The chain couples TRBV7-9 to TRBJ2-1; D gene uncertain. Germline CDR1 and CDR2: SEHNR and FQNEAQ (reference sequence). V dropped 3 bases and J dropped 5 bases, with 5 bases sitting between them. This CDR3 is 12 amino acids long. The CDR3 nucleotides are TGTGCCAGCAGCTTCGGAAACAATGAGCAGTTCTTC. Translated, it gives CASSFGNNEQFF.

V usage is TRBV5-1 and J usage is TRBJ1-3; 9 bases are a match to TRBD1. The length of the CDR3 is 15 residues. V shed 0 bases and J 4 bases; nucleotides not matched to a gene: 2. Germline V lookup: CDR1 SGHRS, CDR2 YFSETQ. For the CDR3, the DNA is TGCGCCAGCAGCTTGGCCGGGACAGGGGGAAACACCATATATTTT. Protein product: CASSLAGTGGNTIYF.

V and J are TRBV29-1 and TRBJ1-1; no firm D call. V lost 6 bases to trimming and J lost 4 bases, with 21 bases between them. Germline CDR1 and CDR2: SQVTM and ANQGSEA. The CDR3 runs to 15 residues. The CDR3, as DNA: TGCAGCGTCAGCCCGGGGTGGGGAATGAGCACTGAAGCTTTCTTT. It codes for CSVSPGWGMSTEAFF.

This chain connects TRBV18 to TRBJ2-7, with D maybe TRBD1 (6 bases). Trimming left V 7 bases short and J 4 bases short, with 17 bases between. The germline gives CDR1 KGHSH, CDR2 LQKENI. The CDR3 is made up of 14 amino acids. In nucleotides, the CDR3 is TGTGCCAGCTTTCGGGGAGAGGGGGAGTACGAGCAGTACTTC. Translated, it gives CASFRGEGEYEQYF.

The chain couples TRBV18 to TRBJ1-2, with a tentative D call TRBD1 (5 bases). The CDR3 is made up of 16 amino acids. Germline V lookup: CDR1 KGHSH, CDR2 LQKENI. V was shortened by 1 base and J by 6 bases, with 18 bases between the two germline ends. The CDR3 DNA is TGTGCCAGCTCACCACTACCCACGGCAGGGAGCGATGGCTACACCTTC. Amino acid sequence: CASSPLPTAGSDGYTF.

This chain joins TRBV7-9 and TRBJ2-1; 8 positions agree with TRBD2. V lost 11 bases, J lost 0 bases, and 9 bases stayed unmatched. CDR1 and CDR2 (germline): SEHNR, FQNEAQ (reference sequence). The CDR3 extends over 15 amino acids. The CDR3 nucleotides are TGTGCCGCGGGAGGCCTCACTAGCTCCTACAATGAGCAGTTCTTC. This gives the protein CAAGGLTSSYNEQFF.

The rearrangement uses TRBV3-1 (or the pseudogene TRBV3-2) and TRBJ2-3; D call uncertain. The CDR3 consists of 15 residues. Trimming stripped 2 bases from V and 2 bases from J, with 11 bases between. The V gene's germline CDR1 is LGHDT and CDR2 YNNKEL (reference sequence). The CDR3 sequence: CASSQKKGNTDTQYF. Here the CDR3 DNA reads TGTGCCAGCAGCCAAAAGAAAGGGAACACAGATACGCAGTATTTT.

This sequence joins TRBV7-9 and TRBJ2-1; the D is unclear. Germline values: CDR1 SEHNR, CDR2 FQNEAQ (reference sequence). The CDR3 contains 11 residues. V was pared by 8 bases and J by 6 bases, with 8 bases between. This chain's CDR3 is CASRWGNEQFF. The CDR3 DNA is TGTGCCAGCCGGTGGGGCAATGAGCAGTTCTTC.

The rearrangement uses TRBV5-6 and TRBJ1-2; D not resolved. CDR3 length: 12 residues. Per the germline V gene, CDR1 is SGHDT and CDR2 is YYEEEE. The V end lost 1 base, the J end lost 3 bases, and 4 bases lay between the germline ends. This chain's CDR3 is CASSLTDYGYTF. DNA of the CDR3: TGTGCCAGCAGCTTGACAGACTATGGCTACACCTTC.

The chain links TRBV18 to TRBJ1-6; D perhaps matches TRBD1 (6 bases). Per germline, CDR1 KGHSH and CDR2 LQKENI. V lost 3 bases and J lost 5, with 8 bases in between. The CDR3 consists of 14 residues. CDR3 nucleotides: TGTGCCAGCTCACCCGGACAGCATAATTCACCCCTCCACTTT. Its protein product is CASSPGQHNSPLHF.

J is TRBJ1-2 and V is TRBV15, with 7 positions matching TRBD1. This CDR3 has 16 amino acids. V shed 1 base and J 3 bases; nucleotides not matched to a gene: 8. Germline V gene sequence: CDR1 LNHNV, CDR2 YYDKDF (reference sequence). CDR3 protein: CATSRGGTAAYYGYTF. The CDR3 DNA is TGTGCCACCAGCAGAGGTGGGACAGCAGCTTACTATGGCTACACCTTC.

With respect to this clone: The sample carries other DNA sequences with the same CDR3. The chain combines TRBV5-1 with TRBJ1-1; TRBD1 aligns across 8 bases. V dropped 1 base and J dropped 1; count of bases not matched to a gene: 3. This CDR3 spans 15 amino acids. Germline assignment: CDR1 SGHRS and CDR2 YFSETQ. The CDR3 region is CASSLLTGENTEAFF. In DNA, the CDR3 is TGCGCCAGCAGCTTGTTGACAGGGGAGAACACTGAAGCTTTCTTT.